The next 10 T cell receptor beta chains were all read from a single sample in a study of T cell responses to AZD1222 COVID-19 vaccine. The data were produced by immunoSEQ multiplex PCR, yet TCRdb's version contains in-frame clones alone and is incomplete. The table has tens of thousands of clones, approximately 90% seen once. The sequencing used peripheral blood, collected on day 0 of AZD1222 vaccination. Source of these receptors: an adult in good health.

The chain joins TRBV6-5 to TRBJ2-3; either TRBD1 or TRBD2 may supply D (6 bases each). Trimming stripped 8 bases from V and 0 bases from J, with 15 bases between. The CDR3 runs to 15 residues. CDR1 and CDR2 from the germline V gene are MNHEY and SVGAGI. As DNA, the CDR3 is TGTGCCAGCGCAACCTGGGGGGCGAGCACAGATACGCAGTATTTT. Amino acid sequence: CASATWGASTDTQYF.

The rearrangement joins TRBV4-3 to TRBJ2-7; D ambiguous. The V end lost 4 bases, the J end lost 0 bases, and 13 bases lay between the germline ends. CDR1 is LGHNA, CDR2 YSLEER, per germline. This CDR3 contains 15 residues. The CDR3 spells CASSPGGSDSYEQYF. DNA for the CDR3: TGCGCCAGCAGCCCCGGCGGCAGTGACTCCTACGAGCAGTACTTC.

V usage is TRBV10-3 and J usage is TRBJ2-2; D is perhaps TRBD1 or TRBD2 (5 bases each). The length of the CDR3 is 14 residues. V lost 3 bases, J lost 2 bases, and 7 bases lay in between. Germline values: CDR1 ENHRY, CDR2 SYGVKD. The CDR3 protein is CAISDRDNTGELFF. CDR3 DNA: TGTGCCATCAGTGATAGGGACAACACCGGGGAGCTGTTTTTT.

This chain uses TRBV16 with TRBJ2-1; D uncertain. V was clipped by 1 base and J by 5 bases, with 9 bases between them. The germline gives CDR1 KGHSY, CDR2 FQNENV. The CDR3 runs to 14 residues. This CDR3 is CASSQYRRHNEQFF. As DNA, the CDR3 is TGTGCCAGCAGCCAATATCGACGTCACAATGAGCAGTTCTTC.

This chain connects TRBV4-1 to TRBJ2-3; unclear D gene. V lost 0 bases and J 3 bases, leaving 10 bases between the germline ends. The CDR3 runs 15 residues. CDR1 and CDR2 (germline): MGHRA, YSYEKL. Here the CDR3 DNA reads TGCGCCAGCAGCCAAGATGAGGTTAGGACAGATACGCAGTATTTT. Protein: CASSQDEVRTDTQYF.

The gene calls are TRBV7-9 and TRBJ2-2; 8 bases line up with TRBD2. Trimming cost V 5 bases and J 0 bases; bases outside gene matches: 2. This CDR3 spans 15 amino acids. Germline-derived CDR1 and CDR2 are SEHNR and FQNEAQ (reference sequence). The CDR3 spells CASSPSGPNTGELFF. CDR3 DNA sequence: TGTGCCAGCAGCCCTAGCGGGCCGAACACCGGGGAGCTGTTTTTT.

This chain joins TRBV5-1 and TRBJ2-1, with no clear D. Germline V CDR1 and CDR2: SGHRS, YFSETQ. V lost 3 bases and J 6 bases, leaving 4 bases between the germline ends. This CDR3 is 11 amino acids long. Here the CDR3 reads CASSSSNEQFF. Here the CDR3 DNA reads TGCGCCAGCAGCTCTAGCAATGAGCAGTTCTTC.

The chain recombines TRBV7-9 with TRBJ2-7; D may be TRBD1 or TRBD2 (5 bases each). V gave up 7 bases and J gave up 2 bases, with 9 bases separating them. Germline V gene lookup returns CDR1 SEHNR and CDR2 FQNEAQ (reference sequence). The CDR3 loop spans 12 amino acids. This chain's CDR3 is CASTGTPYEQYF. In DNA, the CDR3 is TGTGCCAGCACCGGGACCCCCTACGAGCAGTACTTC. Using reference TRBV7-9 and TRBJ2-7 for the parts outside the CDR3, the full variable domain is DTGVSQNPRHKITKRGQNVTFRCDPISEHNRLYWYRQTLGQGPEFLTYFQNEAQLEKSRLLSDRFSAERPKGSFSTLEIQRTEQGDSAMYLCASTGTPYEQYFGPGTRLTVT.

The gene calls are TRBV7-8 and TRBJ1-5; D might be TRBD1 (5 bases). The CDR3 length is 16 residues. The V gene's germline CDR1 is SGHVS and CDR2 FQNEAQ. Trimming cost V 1 base and J 3 bases, with 13 bases left between them. The CDR3 sequence is CASSLEERTPNQPQHF. The DNA for the CDR3 is TGTGCCAGCAGCTTAGAAGAGAGGACACCCAATCAGCCCCAGCATTTT.

The V call is TRBV9, the J call TRBJ2-1; possible D gene TRBD2, 5 bases. The CDR3 is 17 residues long. Trimming left V 0 bases short and J 3 bases short, with 16 bases between. Germline CDR1 is SGDLS and CDR2 is YYNGEE. CDR3 DNA: TGTGCCAGCAGCGTAGTCGGTAGCGAGAGCATCTACAATGAGCAGTTCTTC. Translation: CASSVVGSESIYNEQFF.